One sample yielded the 16 T cell receptor beta chains listed below, sequenced in a study of T cells in Graves' hyperthyroidism and ophthalmopathy (dated by TCRdb to the late 2010s). The method was multiplex PCR. The listed sequencing device is Illumina HiSeq 2000. Amplification of TCR beta CDR3 regions was carried out from RNA transcripts. The first round of RT-PCR for the TCR CDR3 was performed with the HTBI primer set and the Qiagen OneStep RT-PCR kit. Using fastp trimming at Q25 and MiXCR clonotype assembly, TCRdb reanalyzed the public sequencing data and kept in-frame beta chains. Each entry merges the rows of one CDR3 protein and shows their most common DNA and genes. The sample table lists about 640,000 distinct CDR3 sequences, 20% of them with a count of one. Roughly 30% of the sample rests with the top ten. The sample was blood. The receptor source for this set is a man aged 25 to 40 with Graves' ophthalmopathy.

Many counts were recorded for this clonotype. The rearrangement links TRBV7-2 to TRBJ2-1; D not resolved. The CDR3 loop spans 13 amino acids. V lost 5 bases to trimming and J lost 7 bases, with 12 bases between them. Looked up from germline, CDR1 is SGHTA and CDR2 is FQGNSA. The CDR3 region is CASSPQVRNEQFF. The CDR3 DNA reads as TGTGCCAGCAGCCCTCAGGTCCGGAATGAGCAGTTCTTC.

The sample holds many counts of this clonotype. The chain has TRBV3-1 and TRBJ2-2; the D gene could be TRBD1 or TRBD2 (5 bases each). The V gene's germline CDR1 is LGHDT and CDR2 YNNKEL (reference sequence). CDR3 size: 14 residues. Trimming removed 1 base at V and 5 bases at J, with 8 bases between. CDR3 nucleotides: TGTGCCAGCAGCCAAGTTGGGGGAACCGGGGAGCTGTTTTTT. Encoded protein: CASSQVGGTGELFF.

At least ten counts were recorded for this clonotype. CDR3 sequence (DNA): TGTGCCAGCAGTGAATGGGCCCGCGAAAGCACAGATACGCAGTATTTT. Translation: CASSEWARESTDTQYF. The V call is TRBV2, the J call TRBJ2-3; D is unresolved. The V end was cut by 2 bases, the J end by 0 bases, with 12 bases between. The germline CDR1 and CDR2 sequences are SNHLY and FYNNEI. The length of the CDR3 is 16 residues.

The chain couples TRBV7-8 to TRBJ2-6, with D possibly being TRBD1 (5 bases). Trimming removed 2 bases from V and 0 bases from J, with 17 bases in between. Per germline, CDR1 SGHVS and CDR2 FQNEAQ. The CDR3 runs 19 residues. CDR3 sequence reads: CASSLPSTGGGSGANVLTF. CDR3 nucleotide sequence: TGTGCCAGCAGCTTACCCTCAACAGGTGGCGGCTCTGGGGCCAACGTCCTGACTTTC.

In its sample, this clonotype was seen many times. The V gene is TRBV11-2, the J gene TRBJ2-1, with 8 bases that match TRBD2. Unmatched junction bases numbered 11, after V lost 5 bases and J lost 5 bases. The CDR3 length is 16 residues. From germline, CDR1 is SGHAT and CDR2 FQNNGV. CDR3 DNA: TGTGCCAGCAGCCCCCCCCTACTAGCGGACAACAATGAGCAGTTCTTC. Encoded protein: CASSPPLLADNNEQFF.

This clonotype was seen at least ten times. The chain links TRBV29-1 to TRBJ2-5; 7 bases map to TRBD2. With V trimmed by 4 bases and J by 5 bases, 4 bases remained unmatched. Germline CDR1 reads SQVTM; CDR2 reads ANQGSEA. The CDR3 length is 12 residues. The CDR3 is CSVGGSSETQYF. The CDR3 DNA reads as TGCAGCGTTGGCGGGAGCTCGGAGACCCAGTACTTC.

Ten or more counts support this clonotype. CDR3 sequence: CASSGGVAGRTYEQYF. The CDR3 DNA sequence: TGTGCCAGCAGTGGCGGGGTAGCGGGTAGGACCTACGAGCAGTACTTC. The rearrangement links TRBV28 to TRBJ2-7, with 7 bases fitting TRBD2. CDR1 and CDR2 (germline): MDHEN, SYDVKM. Trimming took 5 bases from V and 2 from J; bases not matched to a gene: 12. The length of the CDR3 is 16 residues.

This sequence joins TRBV6-6 and TRBJ2-3; D is perhaps TRBD1 (5 bases). Germline V CDR1 and CDR2: MNHNY, SVGAGI (reference sequence). Trimming pared 0 bases from V and 1 base from J, leaving 5 bases between. The CDR3 totals 14 residues. CDR3 nucleotides: TGTGCCAGCAGTTACTCGACAGGCACAGATACGCAGTATTTT. Protein sequence: CASSYSTGTDTQYF.

The gene calls are TRBV29-1 and TRBJ2-1; 13 bases agree with TRBD2. The germline gives CDR1 SQVTM, CDR2 ANQGSEA. The CDR3 totals 16 residues. Trimming took 2 bases from V and 7 from J; bases not matched to a gene: 8. Written as DNA, the CDR3 is TGCAGCGTTGAAAAGGGACTAGCGGGAATTACAAATGAGCAGTTCTTC. Protein product: CSVEKGLAGITNEQFF.

Worth noting for this clonotype: This could be a read error, since a much larger clone is one nucleotide away. The V gene is TRBV2, the J gene TRBJ1-5; a possible D gene is TRBD1 (6 bases). Germline-derived CDR1 and CDR2 are SNHLY and FYNNEI. This CDR3 comprises 14 residues. Trimming left V 10 bases short and J 2 bases short, with 15 bases between. The CDR3 DNA is TGTGCCAACACGAAGGGGGTTGGCAATCAGCCCCAGCATTTT. Protein: CANTKGVGNQPQHF.

This rearrangement joins TRBV20-1 to TRBJ2-7; 10 bases map to TRBD2. Germline assignment: CDR1 DFQATT and CDR2 SNEGSKA (reference sequence). The junction had 8 bases not matched to a gene; V was cut back by 0 bases and J by 6 bases. The CDR3 has 15 amino acids. CDR3: CSARDRAGGPLEQYF. DNA of the CDR3: TGCAGTGCTAGAGATCGAGCGGGAGGGCCTCTCGAGCAGTACTTC.

This clonotype has a handful of counts. This sequence joins TRBV6-2 or TRBV6-3 and TRBJ2-1; 13 bases match TRBD2. Germline CDR1 MNHEY, CDR2 SVGEGT. V shed 6 bases and J 5 bases; nucleotides not matched to a gene: 7. CDR3 length equals 16 residues. CDR3 nucleotide sequence: TGTGCCAGCAGGCTTAGACTAGCGGGAGGAGACAATGAGCAGTTCTTC. Residues: CASRLRLAGGDNEQFF.

This clonotype was recorded a few times. The CDR3 nucleotides are TGTGCCAGCAGCATGACAGGAAATCAGCCCCAGCATTTT. Encoded protein: CASSMTGNQPQHF. This chain links TRBV28 with TRBJ1-5; D possibly corresponds to TRBD1 (6 bases). V was pared by 6 bases and J by 4 bases, with 10 bases between. Germline V gene lookup returns CDR1 MDHEN and CDR2 SYDVKM. CDR3 length: 13 amino acids.

This clonotype appeared a few times. This sequence joins TRBV7-2 and TRBJ2-3, with 10 nucleotides matching TRBD2. Germline CDR1 reads SGHTA; CDR2 reads FQGNSA. The J segment lost 7 bases and the V segment lost 4 bases, leaving 5 bases of the junction unmatched. The CDR3 sequence is 14 residues long. CDR3 sequence reads: CASSSLAGRYTQYF. CDR3 DNA sequence: TGTGCCAGCAGCTCACTAGCGGGGCGCTATACGCAGTATTTT.

V is TRBV20-1 and J is TRBJ2-2; D unresolved. CDR3 length: 15 amino acids. In germline, CDR1 is DFQATT, CDR2 SNEGSKA (reference sequence). Deletions cut 5 bases from V and 5 bases from J, with 18 bases between. As DNA, the CDR3 is TGCAGTGCTCAAATCGACTCGACTTCGACCGGGGAGCTGTTTTTT. Translated, it gives CSAQIDSTSTGELFF.

This clonotype was counted between two and nine times. The chain carries TRBV18 and TRBJ2-1; TRBD2 matches 16 bases. This CDR3 region has 16 residues. The trim removed 3 bases at V and 13 bases at J, leaving 9 bases unmatched. CDR1 and CDR2 from the germline V gene are KGHSH and LQKENI. The CDR3 DNA is TGTGCCAGCTCACCCGGGACTAGCGGGAGGGGATTACAACAGTTCTTC. It yields the protein CASSPGTSGRGLQQFF.